This T cell receptor beta chain was captured in a study of a mutant IDH1 vaccine in newly diagnosed glioma. For the study at large: Prior therapy was radiotherapy, temozolomide, or both; most received both.

CDR1 KGHSH and CDR2 LQKENI come from the germline V gene. V lost 5 bases, J lost 6 bases, and 7 bases stayed unmatched. CDR3 size: 14 residues. Time point of the sample: week 35, safety follow-up. What each vaccine dose contained was 300 ug of mutant IDH1 20-mer peptide, accompanied by topical imiquimod. Of note for this clone: What it recognizes is unknown.

Repertoires were generated with immunoSEQ multiplex PCR, while TCRdb's copy carries only in-frame clones and drops some. Of 31,000 or so clones listed, roughly three quarters are singletons. The specimen was PBMCs, collected from a glioma patient whose treatment included an IDH1 peptide vaccine. The gene calls are TRBV18 and TRBJ1-5; 7 bases match TRBD1. The receptor comes from a woman aged 40 to 50 with glioma. CDR3 residues: CASSVDREAQPQHF. CDR3 bases: TGTGCCAGCTCAGTCGACAGGGAGGCTCAGCCCCAGCATTTT.